This T cell receptor (beta chain) was profiled in a study of T cell repertoires in cytomegalovirus infection. Regarding the study as a whole: Cumulated frequencies of public TCR beta families served to identify carriers of CMV plus the relevant HLA. Predominance within the ex vivo response was attributable to HLA-C-restricted CMV-specific TCR beta clonotypes.

TCRdb reanalysed the reads using MiXCR and keeps one entry per CDR3 protein. The data show around 170,000 distinct CDR3 sequences, about a sixth seen once. The germline V gene encodes CDR1 MNHNY and CDR2 SVGAGI (reference sequence). V lost 5 bases to trimming and J lost 3 bases; unmatched junction nucleotides: 7. CDR3 size: 15 residues. In regard to this clonotype: The antigen remains unidentified.

The sequencing input was CD8+ T cells from PBMCs. J is TRBJ1-1 and V is TRBV6-6; 9 positions match TRBD1. This TCR was recovered from a human donor in good health (CMV status not recorded). Some clones in this sample may be carry-over from other donors' samples. This CDR3 is CASSTSGTGYTEAFF. The CDR3 bases are TGTGCCAGCAGTACATCCGGGACAGGGTACACTGAAGCTTTCTTT.